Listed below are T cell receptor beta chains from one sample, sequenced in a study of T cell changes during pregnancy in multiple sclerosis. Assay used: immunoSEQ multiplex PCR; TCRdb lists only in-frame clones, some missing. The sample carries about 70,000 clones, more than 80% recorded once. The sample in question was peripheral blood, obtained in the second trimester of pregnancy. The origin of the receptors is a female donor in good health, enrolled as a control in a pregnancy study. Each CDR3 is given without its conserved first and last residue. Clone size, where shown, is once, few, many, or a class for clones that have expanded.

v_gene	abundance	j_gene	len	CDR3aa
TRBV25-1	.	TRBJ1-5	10	ASRRGEQPQH
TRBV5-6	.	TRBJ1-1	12	ASSRTGGRTEAF
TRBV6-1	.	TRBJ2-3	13	ASSVRQGGTDTQY
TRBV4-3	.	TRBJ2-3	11	ASRDTGADTQY
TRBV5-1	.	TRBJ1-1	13	ASSNAQGIGTEAF
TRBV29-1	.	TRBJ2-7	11	SVEQGGAYEQY
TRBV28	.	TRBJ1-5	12	ASSIRLAPQPQH
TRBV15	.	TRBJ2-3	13	ATSDSGGSSHTQY
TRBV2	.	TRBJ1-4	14	ASSESVGTDNEKLF
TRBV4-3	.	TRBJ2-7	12	ASSQDVGSYEQY
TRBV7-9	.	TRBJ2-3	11	ASSSQGADTQY
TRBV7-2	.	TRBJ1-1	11	ASTGGGNTEAF
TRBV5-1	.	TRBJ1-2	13	ASSLAGQPNYGYT
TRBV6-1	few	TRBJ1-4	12	ASSEQDRGEKLF
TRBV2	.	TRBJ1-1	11	ASSDEGNTEAF
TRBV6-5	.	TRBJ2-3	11	AIRGLSTDTQY
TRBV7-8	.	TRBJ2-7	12	ASSPGQGGYEQY
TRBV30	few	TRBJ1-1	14	AWSVGVRVQNTEAF
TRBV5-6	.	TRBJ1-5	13	ASSLGTGRNQPQH
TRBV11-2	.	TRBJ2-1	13	ASSLVGSSYNEQF
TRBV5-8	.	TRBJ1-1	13	ASSLVGGPNTEAF
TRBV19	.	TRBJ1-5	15	ASSLGTHLNSNQPQH
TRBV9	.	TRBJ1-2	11	ASSGTGPKGYT
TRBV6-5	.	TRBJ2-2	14	ASSYSDTPNTGELF
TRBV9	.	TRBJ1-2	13	ASSVAQTGDDGYT
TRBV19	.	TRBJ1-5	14	ASSTYGSNGNQPQH
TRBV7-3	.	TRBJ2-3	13	ASSSLGQNADTQY
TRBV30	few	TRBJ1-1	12	AWSSSGGNTEAF
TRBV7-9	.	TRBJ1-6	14	ASSLAGQGINSPLH
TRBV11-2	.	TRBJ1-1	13	ASSLRGQGDTEAF
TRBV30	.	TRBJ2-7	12	AWSLGGVSYEQY